The rows below give T cell receptor beta chains drawn from one sample of a study of vaccination and CD4 T cells after COVID-19. TCRdb ran MiXCR on the PCR reads and lists one entry per CDR3 protein. The top ten clones hold 12% of a sample with roughly 16,000 distinct CDR3 sequences, 45% to 55% of them seen once. These receptors' targets are unknown. Sequencing was done on a sample of CD4+ T cells from blood, cultured in vitro. Receptors originate from a human donor who had recovered from COVID-19. Both conserved end residues are part of each CDR3. D genes are given only for firm matches. Size is stated for part of the rows, as once, few or many counts, or as a class when the clone is expanded.

. TRBJ2-1 TRBV20-1 . TGCAGTGCTAGAGTTTCAGGGGAGAGCTGGAATGAGCAGTTCTTC CSARVSGESWNEQFF
few TRBJ1-1 TRBV7-9 TRBD1 TGTGCCAGCAGCCCAGTGGACAGGCTGAACACTGAAGCTTTCTTT CASSPVDRLNTEAFF
large TRBJ1-5 TRBV12-3/TRBV12-4 . TGTGCCAGCAGCGCTGACAGCACTCGCAATCAGCCCCAGCATTTT CASSADSTRNQPQHF
. TRBJ2-1 TRBV7-2 TRBD1 TGTGCCAGCAGCAAAAGCCCGGGACAGGGATACAATGAGCAGTTCTTC CASSKSPGQGYNEQFF
. TRBJ1-5 TRBV19 . TGTGCCAGTAGCGACGCGGGGGGGGCGGATCAGCCCCAGCATTTT CASSDAGGADQPQHF
few TRBJ2-3 TRBV7-6 . TGTGCCAGCAGCTTAATCGGGGGCACAGATACGCAGTATTTT CASSLIGGTDTQYF
few TRBJ1-1 TRBV14 . TGTGCCAGCAGCCAAGAGGTCGCACAGTCTGAAGCTTTCTTT CASSQEVAQSEAFF
. TRBJ1-6 TRBV12-3/TRBV12-4 TRBD1 TGTGCCAGCAGCCGGGACAGTGACTATAATTCACCCCTCCACTTT CASSRDSDYNSPLHF
. TRBJ1-1 TRBV11-2 TRBD1 TGTGCCAGCAGCTGGACAGGGGCGAACACTGAAGCTTTCTTT CASSWTGANTEAFF
few TRBJ1-1 TRBV20-1 TRBD1 TGCAGTGCTAGGGACCAGGGGGCTGAGGGAGCTTTCTTT CSARDQGAEGAFF
. TRBJ2-5 TRBV12-3/TRBV12-4 . TGTGCCAGCAGTTTTATGGGGGGGCCGGGAGAGACCCAGTACTTC CASSFMGGPGETQYF
. TRBJ2-7 TRBV20-1 TRBD1 TGCAGTGCTAACGCCGGGACAGGGGGCTACGAGCAGTACTTC CSANAGTGGYEQYF
. TRBJ1-1 TRBV5-1 . TGCGCCAGCAAGTGGGACATTACGAACACTGAAGCTTTCTTT CASKWDITNTEAFF
. TRBJ1-1 TRBV7-9 . TGTGCCAGCAGCTCCCCCGGGCAGGGCATGAACACTGAAGCTTTCTTT CASSSPGQGMNTEAFF
. TRBJ2-3 TRBV7-3 TRBD2 TGTGCCAGCAGCCGCACTAGCGGGAGGGCCCGGGGTACAGATACGCAGTATTTT CASSRTSGRARGTDTQYF
. TRBJ2-5 TRBV6-1 TRBD2 TGTGCCAGCAGCTTCGGACTAGCGGGAAGAGGGGGGGAGACCCAGTACTTC CASSFGLAGRGGETQYF
. TRBJ2-7 TRBV20-1 . TGCAGTGCCTGGAGGGACGGGTACGAGCAGTACTTC CSAWRDGYEQYF
few TRBJ1-2 TRBV20-1 . TGCAGTGCTTCTGGGCAACGGGATGGCTACACCTTC CSASGQRDGYTF
. TRBJ1-5 TRBV27 . TGTGCCAGCAGACCGCGACAGGCTTTCAATCAGCCCCAGCATTTT CASRPRQAFNQPQHF
. TRBJ2-2 TRBV4-3 TRBD2 TGCGCCAGCAGCCAAGCCGGGACTATAAACACCGGGGAGCTGTTTTTT CASSQAGTINTGELFF
few TRBJ1-1 TRBV20-1 TRBD1 TGCAGTGCCACCACAGGGGCCAGTGAAGCTTTCTTT CSATTGASEAFF
. TRBJ2-2 TRBV6-2/TRBV6-3 TRBD2 TGTGCCAGCAGTTACGTCCTAGCGGGGACGAACACCGGGGAGCTGTTTTTT CASSYVLAGTNTGELFF
. TRBJ2-7 TRBV18 . TGTGCCAGCTCACCATTGGGAAACGAGCAGTACTTC CASSPLGNEQYF